One T cell receptor (beta chain) is described in this entry. The target antigen is unknown. Assay used: immunoSEQ multiplex PCR; TCRdb lists only in-frame clones, some missing. The sample has some 31,000 clones; about 80% are singletons. Pooling of second doses given at about 4 or about 12 weeks was done. These data originate in a study of T cell responses to AZD1222 COVID-19 vaccine. Findings and limits, study-wide: Mapped onto spike, vaccine-associated CD4 TCRs spanned it and were dominant at 160-218 and 743-854. Reportedly, close to half of spike-specific TCRs are directed against unmutated variant regions.

The CDR3 length is 16 residues. CDR1 is SGDLS and CDR2 is YYNGEE in the germline V gene. Trimming removed 2 bases from V and 0 bases from J; junction bases left unmatched: 1. This clonotype was obtained from an adult who received the AZD1222 COVID-19 vaccine. The sample here was peripheral blood, taken 28 days after the second AZD1222 dose. The chain has TRBV9 and TRBJ2-6; 8 nucleotides match TRBD2. The CDR3 protein is CASSVGTSSGANVLTF. DNA of the CDR3: TGTGCCAGCAGCGTCGGGACTAGCTCTGGGGCCAACGTCCTGACTTTC.